This entry lists 16 T cell receptor beta chains sequenced from one sample in a study of T cell repertoires in cytomegalovirus infection. Their antigen targets remain unknown. TCRdb recomputed calls from the reads with MiXCR, one row per CDR3 protein. This sample has 450,000 to 550,000 distinct CDR3 sequences; approximately 46% occur once, and the top ten carry about 45%. The sequenced sample was cultured PBMCs, obtained from culture after CMV antigen stimulation. Receptor source: a human donor in good health (CMV status not recorded). Some clones in this sample may be carry-over from other donors' samples.

V gene TRBV7-9 combines with J gene TRBJ1-6; the match to TRBD1 covers 8 bases. The CDR3 has 14 amino acids. Germline V gives CDR1 SEHNR, CDR2 FQNEAQ (reference sequence). The ends lost 6 bases at V and 7 bases at J; junction bases unmatched: 5. The CDR3 DNA is TGTGCCAGCAGTACGCAGGGGGCAAATTCACCCCTCCACTTT. This sequence encodes CASSTQGANSPLHF.

The chain couples TRBV28 to TRBJ2-3; D is unresolved. In germline, CDR1 is MDHEN, CDR2 SYDVKM. This CDR3 is built from 15 residues. The V end lost 7 bases, the J end lost 0 bases, and 14 bases lay between the germline ends. The CDR3 spells CASNPWRTSTDTQYF. The CDR3 coding sequence is TGTGCCAGCAACCCTTGGAGAACTAGCACAGATACGCAGTATTTT.

The sample holds a few counts of this clonotype. The rearrangement joins TRBV6-5 to TRBJ1-1; 9 nucleotides align to TRBD1. Trimming removed 6 bases from V and 6 bases from J; junction bases left unmatched: 14. The CDR3 totals 16 residues. CDR1 MNHEY and CDR2 SVGAGI come from the germline V gene. The DNA for the CDR3 is TGTGCCAGCAGCTCAACGGGACAGGGATTTTTCGCTGAAGCTTTCTTT. Its translation: CASSSTGQGFFAEAFF.

V usage is TRBV12-5 and J usage is TRBJ2-7, with D perhaps TRBD1 (5 bases). Germline values: CDR1 LGHNT, CDR2 FRNRAP. V was shortened by 4 bases and J by 3 bases, with 10 bases between the two germline ends. The CDR3 loop spans 13 amino acids. The CDR3 bases are TGTGCTAGTGGTTCCGCAGGGAACTACGAGCAGTACTTC. Amino acids: CASGSAGNYEQYF.

The genes are TRBV5-6 and TRBJ2-5, with D perhaps given as TRBD1 or TRBD2 (6 bases each). The CDR3 loop spans 16 amino acids. Germline loops: CDR1 SGHDT, CDR2 YYEEEE. V shed 1 base and J shed 5 bases, with 18 bases lying between them. In DNA form, the CDR3 reads TGTGCCAGCAGCTTGCTTGGGGGGCCCGATGATGAGACCCAGTACTTC. It yields the protein CASSLLGGPDDETQYF.

This clonotype appeared a single time. V and J are TRBV19 and TRBJ1-5; D is possibly TRBD1 (5 bases). Germline V CDR1 and CDR2: LNHDA, SQIVND (reference sequence). With 6 bases removed from V and 3 bases from J, the gap between germline ends came to 18 bases. This CDR3 is 16 amino acids long. The CDR3, as DNA: TGTGCCAGTAGCCCCGGACCGGGGGGGAACAATCAGCCCCAGCATTTT. It is translated as CASSPGPGGNNQPQHF.

V is TRBV6-6 and J is TRBJ2-3, with 10 bases fitting TRBD2. The CDR3 is made up of 15 amino acids. Germline CDR1 MNHNY, CDR2 SVGAGI (reference sequence). V lost 9 bases and J lost 0; bases outside the gene matches: 6. DNA for the CDR3: TGTGCCAGTGCCCTAGCGGGGGTTAGCACAGATACGCAGTATTTT. Translating gives CASALAGVSTDTQYF.

This clonotype has just a few counts. This chain uses TRBV7-2 with TRBJ2-7; D possibly uses TRBD1 or TRBD2 (6 bases each). Trimming removed 4 bases from V and 2 bases from J, with 15 bases in between. The CDR3 consists of 15 residues. Germline-derived CDR1 and CDR2 are SGHTA and FQGNSA. CDR3: CASSSPAEGAYEQYF. In nucleotides, the CDR3 is TGTGCCAGCAGCTCCCCTGCGGAGGGGGCCTACGAGCAGTACTTC.

The chain has TRBV2 and TRBJ1-1; no clear D gene. Trimming took 3 bases from V and 3 from J, leaving 14 bases between them. Germline V CDR1 and CDR2: SNHLY, FYNNEI. The CDR3 extends over 15 amino acids. The CDR3 DNA reads TGTGCCAGCAGTGATCGAGGGCCCGAGTACACTGAAGCTTTCTTT. Translated: CASSDRGPEYTEAFF.

V is TRBV5-1 and J is TRBJ1-3; a possible D gene is TRBD1 (6 bases). This CDR3 contains 18 residues. The V end lost 2 bases, the J end lost 0 bases, and 18 bases lay between the germline ends. Germline CDR1 is SGHRS and CDR2 is YFSETQ. The CDR3 spells CASSFRGSKAGSGNTIYF. In nucleotides, the CDR3 is TGCGCCAGCAGCTTCAGGGGTTCGAAGGCCGGCTCTGGAAACACCATATATTTT.

The rearrangement uses TRBV20-1 and TRBJ1-1; D uncertain. This CDR3 is built from 11 residues. The V end lost 5 bases, the J end lost 1 base, and 5 bases lay between the germline ends. Germline values: CDR1 DFQATT, CDR2 SNEGSKA (reference sequence). As DNA, the CDR3 is TGCAGTGCTGGGAAGAACACTGAAGCTTTCTTT. Amino acids: CSAGKNTEAFF.

This clonotype showed up just a few times. This chain joins TRBV19 and TRBJ2-2; TRBD2 is a possible D gene (7 bases). The V end was cut by 5 bases, the J end by 4 bases, with 14 bases between. CDR1 LNHDA and CDR2 SQIVND come from the germline V gene (reference sequence). The CDR3 has 15 residues. The CDR3 nucleotides read TGTGCCAGTAGTTGGGGGGGGCCTGGCACCGGGGAGCTGTTTTTT. Translating it yields CASSWGGPGTGELFF.

V and J are TRBV11-2 and TRBJ1-2, with TRBD1 matching 7 bases. This CDR3 is built from 16 residues. CDR1 is SGHAT, CDR2 FQNNGV, per germline. The ends lost 5 bases at V and 5 bases at J; junction bases unmatched: 14. The CDR3 protein is CASSHRDRVRSYGYTF. The CDR3 bases are TGTGCCAGCAGCCACAGGGACAGAGTTAGAAGTTATGGCTACACCTTC. Filled out from reference TRBV11-2 and TRBJ1-2, the complete variable domain reads EAGVAQSPRYKIIEKRQSVAFWCNPISGHATLYWYQQILGQGPKLLIQFQNNGVVDDSQLPKDRFSAERLKGVDSTLKIQPAKLEDSAVYLCASSHRDRVRSYGYTFGSGTRLTVV.

This clonotype was counted between two and nine times. The rearrangement joins TRBV7-9 to TRBJ2-1, with no clear D. This CDR3 is built from 13 residues. CDR1 is SEHNR and CDR2 is FQNEAQ in the germline V gene (reference sequence). V dropped 4 bases and J dropped 8 bases, with 12 bases sitting between them. CDR3 loop: CASSSGPGDEQFF. As DNA, the CDR3 is TGTGCCAGCAGCTCGGGCCCCGGCGATGAGCAGTTCTTC.

This chain links TRBV15 with TRBJ2-2; D is unclear. The germline V and J ends were trimmed by 1 base and 4 bases, with 7 bases remaining between them. The CDR3 sequence is 14 residues long. CDR1 and CDR2 (germline): LNHNV, YYDKDF (reference sequence). The CDR3 coding sequence is TGTGCCACCAGCAGAGTTGTGGGCACCGGGGAGCTGTTTTTT. It translates to CATSRVVGTGELFF. The whole variable domain, remainder taken from reference TRBV15 and TRBJ2-2, is DAMVIQNPRYQVTQFGKPVTLSCSQTLNHNVMYWYQQKSSQAPKLLFHYYDKDFNNEADTPDNFQSRRPNTSFCFLDIRSPGLGDTAMYLCATSRVVGTGELFFGEGSRLTVL.

The gene calls are TRBV19 and TRBJ2-3, with TRBD1 matching over 8 bases. The CDR3 length is 15 residues. J was trimmed by 1 base and V by 5 bases; bases with no gene match: 5. The germline V gene has CDR1 LNHDA and CDR2 SQIVND (reference sequence). CDR3 loop: CASSSGQARTDTQYF. Written as DNA, the CDR3 is TGTGCCAGTAGTTCGGGACAGGCTCGCACAGATACGCAGTATTTT.